This entry concerns a single T cell receptor beta chain. The V and J ends lost 4 bases and 7 bases respectively, with 13 bases between them. The V gene's germline CDR1 is SQVTM and CDR2 ANQGSEA. The CDR3 consists of 12 residues. Per the authors' pipeline: Cell counts per sample came from amplifying reference gene primers. Libraries were prepared by immunoSEQ multiplex PCR; TCRdb keeps only in-frame clonotypes and omits some of them. D and trimming come from the DNA, and the V and J calls and clone size come from that table. The sample has 150,000 to 200,000 clones, around 82% seen once. The sample belongs to a study of blood T cell repertoires in COVID-19. In the study overall: Acute and convalescent COVID-19 specimens originated in the United States, Italy and Spain. Nucleic acid was either cDNA or gDNA, and it came from T cells, B-cell-depleted T cells, or PBMCs.

This TCR came from a human donor with acute or convalescent COVID-19. The donor label of this sample is uncertain. The sample consisted of peripheral blood. This sequence joins TRBV29-1 and TRBJ2-5, with D perhaps matching TRBD2 (5 bases). As DNA, the CDR3 is TGCAGCGTTGTGGACTTGTATAGGACCCAGTACTTC. Protein sequence: CSVVDLYRTQYF.